This passage covers 12 T cell receptor beta chains from one sample sequenced in a study of technical replicates of blood from a handful of donors (dated by TCRdb to the late 2010s). Libraries were made using the immunoSEQ multiplex PCR assay. TCRdb mirrors the immuneACCESS table, restricted to in-frame sequences. Some clones are absent from its copies; in checked studies, under half trace to an unresolved V gene, and the reason for the others is unknown. The sample data list 45,000 to 60,000 clones, and roughly 91% of these were observed just once. Around 3.9% of the sample is taken by the ten largest. Material for sequencing was PBMCs. The receptors were sampled from a human donor in good health. Some clones in this sample may be carry-over from other donors' samples.

J is TRBJ2-1 and V is TRBV4-2; D may be TRBD2 (6 bases). Trimming took off 1 base at V and 3 bases at J, with 10 bases between the two ends. Germline V gene sequence: CDR1 LGHNA, CDR2 YNFKEQ. This CDR3 is 15 amino acids long. CDR3 amino acids: CASSQGAGLYNEQFF. As DNA, the CDR3 is TGTGCCAGCAGCCAAGGGGCGGGACTCTACAATGAGCAGTTCTTC.

This chain uses TRBV6-1 with TRBJ2-7; 7 bases align to TRBD1. The CDR3 extends over 13 amino acids. V lost 6 bases, J lost 3 bases, and 5 bases stayed unmatched. Germline values: CDR1 MNHNS, CDR2 SASEGT. CDR3 protein: CASRSGQHYEQYF. Here the CDR3 DNA reads TGTGCCAGCAGATCGGGACAGCACTACGAGCAGTACTTC.

J is TRBJ2-7 and V is TRBV7-2; D unclear. V was shortened by 3 bases and J by 2 bases, with 5 bases between the two germline ends. CDR1 SGHTA and CDR2 FQGNSA come from the germline V gene. The CDR3 runs to 12 residues. CDR3 sequence (DNA): TGTGCCAGCAGCTTTGGCCCCTACGAGCAGTACTTC. Protein sequence: CASSFGPYEQYF. The variable domain in full, completed from reference TRBV7-2 and TRBJ2-7, reads GAGVSQSPSNKVTEKGKDVELRCDPISGHTALYWYRQSLGQGLEFLIYFQGNSAPDKSGLPSDRFSAERTGGSVSTLTIQRTQQEDSAVYLCASSFGPYEQYFGPGTRLTVT.

CDR3 in DNA: TGTGCCAGCAGCGTAGGGATTGGGAGCTACGAGCAGTACTTC. It is translated as CASSVGIGSYEQYF. The genes are TRBV9 and TRBJ2-7, with D possibly being TRBD2 (5 bases). The CDR3 contains 14 residues. Between the trimmed V and J ends, which lost 0 bases and 3 bases, there was a span of 10 bases. The germline V gene encodes CDR1 SGDLS and CDR2 YYNGEE.

The chain employs TRBV28 and TRBJ1-1; D is unclear. Trimming cost V 10 bases and J 9 bases, with 9 bases left between them. The CDR3 sequence is 9 residues long. Germline lookup yields CDR1 MDHEN and CDR2 SYDVKM. CDR3 coding DNA: TGTGCCATCTATAAGAAAGCTTTCTTT. This translates into CAIYKKAFF.

This clone was counted once. This chain joins TRBV19 and TRBJ1-2, with TRBD1 matching over 9 bases. The CDR3 totals 14 residues. Germline values: CDR1 LNHDA, CDR2 SQIVND (reference sequence). The V segment lost 5 bases and the J segment 9 bases; nucleotides outside the gene matches: 10. CDR3 nucleotides: TGTGCCAGTAGTGCCCGGGACAGGGAGCCAAGCTACACCTTC. Protein sequence: CASSARDREPSYTF.

The rearrangement uses TRBV5-1 and TRBJ2-5; 9 bases match TRBD2. The germline gives CDR1 SGHRS, CDR2 YFSETQ. This CDR3 contains 15 residues. V lost 6 bases and J lost 5; bases outside the gene matches: 11. The CDR3 spells CASTPSGGRGETQYF. The CDR3 DNA sequence: TGCGCCAGCACCCCAAGCGGGGGGCGGGGGGAGACCCAGTACTTC. The full variable domain, rest sourced from reference TRBV5-1 and TRBJ2-5, is KAGVTQTPRYLIKTRGQQVTLSCSPISGHRSVSWYQQTPGQGLQFLFEYFSETQRNKGNFPGRFSGRQFSNSRSEMNVSTLELGDSALYLCASTPSGGRGETQYFGPGTRLLVL.

This sequence joins TRBV20-1 and TRBJ1-1; no firm D call. Germline CDR1 DFQATT, CDR2 SNEGSKA (reference sequence). The CDR3 contains 11 residues. The DNA for the CDR3 is TGCAGGGGTCCCGGGGATACTGAAGCTTTCTTT. Amino acids: CRGPGDTEAFF.

The V call is TRBV4-3, the J call TRBJ1-5, with D unresolved. Germline V gives CDR1 LGHNA, CDR2 YSLEER. CDR3 length: 14 amino acids. The V end lost 0 bases, the J end lost 4 bases, and 7 bases lay between the germline ends. As DNA, the CDR3 is TGCGCCAGCAGCCAAGAGCCGGGGAATCAGCCCCAGCATTTT. Translation: CASSQEPGNQPQHF.

The V and J genes are TRBV7-9 and TRBJ2-7; perhaps TRBD2 as D (5 bases). CDR3 length equals 14 residues. Germline loops: CDR1 SEHNR, CDR2 FQNEAQ (reference sequence). V shed 4 bases and J shed 5 bases, with 15 bases lying between them. The CDR3 DNA reads as TGTGCCAGCAGCTCTCTAGCTCCTCAAGACGAGCAGTACTTC. Encoded protein: CASSSLAPQDEQYF.

The V and J genes are TRBV5-6 and TRBJ1-2; 7 nucleotides agree with TRBD1. Germline V gene lookup returns CDR1 SGHDT and CDR2 YYEEEE. V shed 4 bases and J 2 bases; nucleotides not matched to a gene: 8. This CDR3 spans 15 amino acids. The CDR3 nucleotides read TGTGCCAGCAGCGTGGGACAGCTGTCCAACTATGGCTACACCTTC. Its protein product is CASSVGQLSNYGYTF.

V is TRBV2 and J is TRBJ1-1; TRBD1 might be the D (5 bases). V lost 5 bases and J lost 0, with 10 bases in between. CDR3 length: 14 residues. Germline CDR1 is SNHLY and CDR2 is FYNNEI. CDR3: CASSLTEMNTEAFF. Written as DNA, the CDR3 is TGTGCCAGCAGTCTGACAGAGATGAACACTGAAGCTTTCTTT.